These 8 T cell receptor beta chains were all obtained from the same sample, sequenced in a study of T cells in Graves' hyperthyroidism and ophthalmopathy. TCR beta CDR3 regions were amplified from RNA transcripts. Carried out on the TCR CDR3, a first-round RT-PCR used the HTBI primer set. One entry per CDR3 protein results from TCRdb running MiXCR on the multiplex PCR reads. The repertoire holds 480,000 or so distinct CDR3 sequences, with about 46% as singletons. Input material: peripheral blood or thyroid tissue (not recorded which). The receptors shown here come from an adult woman with Graves' disease, either hyperthyroidism or ophthalmopathy (not recorded which).

Worth noting for this clonotype: This may stem from a read error, because a much larger clone lies one nucleotide away. This sequence joins TRBV5-1 and TRBJ2-7, with D perhaps given as TRBD1 or TRBD2 (6 bases each). The germline gives CDR1 SGHRS, CDR2 YFSETQ. The CDR3 covers 13 residues. This CDR3 is CASGLVSGAEQYF. As DNA, the CDR3 is TGCGCCAGCGGCTTGGTTTCGGGGGCCGAGCAGTACTTC.

The chain combines TRBV15 with TRBJ2-3; D is tentatively TRBD1 or TRBD2 (6 bases each). The CDR3 spans 18 residues. Trimming removed 5 bases from V and 4 bases from J, with 25 bases in between. Germline V CDR1 and CDR2: LNHNV, YYDKDF (reference sequence). The CDR3 region has the DNA TGTGCCACCAGCCCAGGCGACACTAGCTTATCAGGGGCAGATACGCAGTATTTT. Protein sequence: CATSPGDTSLSGADTQYF.

In this sample, this clonotype turned up many times. J is TRBJ2-2 and V is TRBV19; 9 bases line up with TRBD2. The CDR3 extends over 15 amino acids. From germline, CDR1 is LNHDA and CDR2 SQIVND (reference sequence). Unmatched junction bases numbered 9, after V lost 6 bases and J lost 7 bases. CDR3 in amino acids: CASRGGRANVGELFF. The CDR3, as DNA: TGTGCCAGTAGGGGCGGGAGGGCCAATGTCGGGGAGCTGTTTTTT.

The sample holds a few counts of this clonotype. One end of the junction varies from germline; a read error may be responsible. The CDR3 DNA is TGTGCCAGCAGTGACTCGACAGGGTGGGGCACTGAAGCTTTCTTT. Residues: CASSDSTGWGTEAFF. This sequence joins TRBV6-5 and TRBJ1-1; 7 bases match TRBD1. CDR1 is MNHEY, CDR2 SVGAGI, per germline. CDR3 size: 15 residues.

There are many counts of this clonotype. This chain connects TRBV11-2 to TRBJ2-7; no clear D gene. The germline V and J ends were trimmed by 5 bases and 3 bases, with 8 bases remaining between them. This CDR3 region has 12 residues. Germline CDR1 SGHAT, CDR2 FQNNGV. The CDR3 spells CASSQDGYEQYF. The CDR3 DNA sequence: TGTGCCAGCAGCCAAGACGGCTACGAGCAGTACTTC.

The chain links TRBV7-2 to TRBJ1-1; 9 nucleotides match TRBD1. V was clipped by 5 bases and J by 4 bases; unmatched bases: 11. The germline CDR1 and CDR2 sequences are SGHTA and FQGNSA. The CDR3 has 16 residues. The CDR3, as DNA: TGTGCCAGCAGCGTACAGGGGGCAGGCACCGGCACTGAAGCTTTCTTT. This gives the protein CASSVQGAGTGTEAFF.

This clonotype was detected many times. This chain uses TRBV6-2 or TRBV6-3 with TRBJ1-1, with D uncertain. The CDR3 loop spans 13 amino acids. Germline-derived CDR1 and CDR2 are MNHEY and SVGEGT. With 11 bases removed from V and 0 bases from J, the gap between germline ends came to 13 bases. CDR3 sequence reads: CAGKDDMNTEAFF. The CDR3 DNA is TGTGCCGGCAAGGACGACATGAACACTGAAGCTTTCTTT.

This clonotype occurred many times. The genes are TRBV7-2 and TRBJ1-5; perhaps TRBD1 as D (5 bases). The ends were cut back, 4 bases at V and 2 bases at J, with 12 bases in the middle. Germline CDR1 SGHTA, CDR2 FQGNSA. The CDR3 loop spans 15 amino acids. The CDR3 DNA reads TGTGCCAGCAGCTCCATGGGGGGACGCAATCAGCCCCAGCATTTT. Its protein product is CASSSMGGRNQPQHF. Supplemented by reference TRBV7-2 and TRBJ1-5, the full variable domain reads GAGVSQSPSNKVTEKGKDVELRCDPISGHTALYWYRQSLGQGLEFLIYFQGNSAPDKSGLPSDRFSAERTGGSVSTLTIQRTQQEDSAVYLCASSSMGGRNQPQHFGDGTRLSIL.